This TCR beta chain appears in the sequencing data of a study of blood T cell repertoires in COVID-19. About the research overall: Researchers got acute and convalescent COVID-19 samples from the United States, Italy and Spain. PBMCs, B-cell-depleted T cells, or T cells were the source of the cDNA or gDNA that made up the material.

Per the original methods: Cell counts per sample came from amplifying reference gene primers. Measured with immunoSEQ multiplex PCR; TCRdb has only the in-frame clones, and not every one. The V and J calls and clone size come from that table; D and trimming were worked out from the DNA. Counted here are 150,000 to 200,000 clones, 79% occurring once; the ten biggest clones make up 15% to 20%. The CDR3 extends over 15 amino acids. The germline V gene encodes CDR1 KGHSH and CDR2 LQKENI. V was trimmed by 3 bases and J by 1 base, leaving 13 bases between them. The clonotype comes from a man in his sixties with active or convalescent COVID-19. The V gene is TRBV18, the J gene TRBJ2-7; no clear D. Sample: peripheral blood. CDR3 nucleotides: TGTGCCAGCTCACCCCCAACAGCACAATCCTACGAGCAGTACTTC. Its translation is CASSPPTAQSYEQYF.